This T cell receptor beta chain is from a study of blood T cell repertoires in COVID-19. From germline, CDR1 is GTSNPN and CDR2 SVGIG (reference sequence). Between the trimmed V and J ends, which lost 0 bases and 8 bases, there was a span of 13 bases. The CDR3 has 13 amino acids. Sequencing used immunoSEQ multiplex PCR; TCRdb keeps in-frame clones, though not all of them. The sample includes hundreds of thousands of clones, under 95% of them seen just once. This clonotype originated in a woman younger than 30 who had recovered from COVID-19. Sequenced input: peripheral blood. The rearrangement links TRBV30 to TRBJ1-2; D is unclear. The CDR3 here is CAWSVAGFGGYTF. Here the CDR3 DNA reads TGTGCCTGGAGTGTTGCGGGGTTTGGAGGCTACACCTTC.